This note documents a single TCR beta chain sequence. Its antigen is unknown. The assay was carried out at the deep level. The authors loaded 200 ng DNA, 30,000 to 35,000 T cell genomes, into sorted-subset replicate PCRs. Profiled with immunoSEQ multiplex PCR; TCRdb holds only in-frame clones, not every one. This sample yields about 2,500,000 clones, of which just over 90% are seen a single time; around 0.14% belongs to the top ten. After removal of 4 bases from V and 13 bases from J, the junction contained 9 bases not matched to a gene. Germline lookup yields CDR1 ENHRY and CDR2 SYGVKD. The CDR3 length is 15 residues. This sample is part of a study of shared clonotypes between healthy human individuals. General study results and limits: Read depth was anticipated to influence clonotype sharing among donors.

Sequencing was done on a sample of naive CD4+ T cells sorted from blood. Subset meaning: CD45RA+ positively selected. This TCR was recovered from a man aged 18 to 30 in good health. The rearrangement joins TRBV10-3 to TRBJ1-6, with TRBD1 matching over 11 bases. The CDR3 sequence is CAISGTGGSFRPLHF. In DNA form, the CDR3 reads TGTGCCATCAGTGGGACAGGGGGCAGCTTTCGGCCCCTCCACTTT.